A single sample is the source of the 9 T cell receptor beta chains below, sequenced in a study of shared clonotypes between healthy human individuals. Some clones are missing from TCRdb's copy, which holds only in-frame ones; the method was immunoSEQ multiplex PCR. Of around 2,000,000 clones detected, roughly 95% appear once; the ten largest clones hold more than 0.9%. The naive CD8 fraction comprised CD45RO-negative cells positively selected for CCR7 and excluded terminally differentiated effector memory CD45RA+ cells. Sample: naive CD8+ T cells sorted from blood. These receptors were taken from a man aged 18 to 35 in good health.

On this clone: Its ends do not fully match the called genes, so a read error is possible. The rearrangement joins TRBV6-1 to TRBJ2-7, with TRBD1 as a possible D gene (5 bases). This CDR3 has 13 amino acids. Germline CDR1 and CDR2: MNHNS and SASEGT. CDR3 amino acids: CASSEGAGFEQYF. The CDR3 coding sequence is TGTGCCAGCAGCGAAGGCGCAGGGTTCGAGCAGTACTTC.

The chain couples TRBV29-1 to TRBJ2-7; the match to TRBD2 covers 12 bases. Germline assignment: CDR1 SQVTM and CDR2 ANQGSEA. Germline trimming cut 1 base from V and 7 bases from J; bases unmatched to any gene: 2. The CDR3 has 13 residues. The DNA for the CDR3 is TGCAGCGTTGAAGGTGGACTAGCGGGGGAGCAGTACTTC. Amino acid sequence: CSVEGGLAGEQYF.

This chain joins TRBV19 and TRBJ1-5; D gene uncertain. V lost 4 bases to trimming and J lost 0 bases, with 10 bases between them. Germline CDR1 and CDR2: LNHDA and SQIVND (reference sequence). The CDR3 has 15 residues. This CDR3 is CASSRASYSNQPQHF. CDR3 nucleotide sequence: TGTGCCAGTAGTAGGGCCAGCTATAGCAATCAGCCCCAGCATTTT. Drawing the rest from reference TRBV19 and TRBJ1-5, the complete variable domain is DGGITQSPKYLFRKEGQNVTLSCEQNLNHDAMYWYRQDPGQGLRLIYYSQIVNDFQKGDIAEGYSVSREKKESFPLTVTSAQKNPTAFYLCASSRASYSNQPQHFGDGTRLSIL.

The chain employs TRBV6-1 and TRBJ2-7; weak D call: TRBD1 (6 bases). The CDR3 length is 12 residues. Germline loops: CDR1 MNHNS, CDR2 SASEGT. V was cut by 8 bases and J by 3 bases, with 11 bases left in between. CDR3 residues: CASGDRNYEQYF. The CDR3 region has the DNA TGTGCCAGCGGCGACAGGAACTACGAGCAGTACTTC.

The J gene is TRBJ2-7, the V gene TRBV13; D remains unclear. V was shortened by 1 base and J by 3 bases, with 10 bases between the two germline ends. Germline values: CDR1 PRHDT, CDR2 FYEKMQ (reference sequence). The CDR3 loop spans 14 amino acids. CDR3 sequence: CASSLVGERYEQYF. The DNA for the CDR3 is TGTGCCAGCAGCTTAGTAGGCGAGCGCTACGAGCAGTACTTC.

This clone is a singleton in its sample. The CDR3 loop is CASSLGTGSPYNEQFF. The CDR3 region has the DNA TGTGCCAGCAGCCTAGGGACAGGGAGTCCCTACAATGAGCAGTTCTTC. The V and J genes are TRBV7-8 and TRBJ2-1, with 9 nucleotides matching TRBD1. Trimming at V came to 5 bases and at J to 2 bases, leaving 7 bases not matched to a gene. The CDR3 sequence is 16 residues long. CDR1 is SGHVS and CDR2 is FQNEAQ in the germline V gene.

The count of this clone is one. The chain couples TRBV15 to TRBJ2-7; 7 nucleotides agree with TRBD1. The germline V gene encodes CDR1 LNHNV and CDR2 YYDKDF (reference sequence). This CDR3 is built from 15 residues. Germline trimming cut 5 bases from V and 5 bases from J; bases unmatched to any gene: 12. CDR3 sequence: CATSLRRQGQNEQYF. In nucleotides, the CDR3 is TGTGCCACCAGCCTAAGACGACAGGGACAGAACGAGCAGTACTTC.

The chain carries TRBV10-3 and TRBJ2-1; no reliable D call. The CDR3 runs 12 residues. Germline V lookup: CDR1 ENHRY, CDR2 SYGVKD. With 5 bases removed from V and 5 bases from J, the gap between germline ends came to 7 bases. The CDR3 region has the DNA TGTGCCATCAGTCCCGCAGACAATGAGCAGTTCTTC. Residues: CAISPADNEQFF.

Points on this clone: One junction end does not reproduce the germline sequence, and a read error may be involved. V is TRBV7-7 and J is TRBJ2-2; 7 nucleotides match TRBD1. In germline, CDR1 is SSHAT, CDR2 FNYEAQ (reference sequence). The CDR3 spans 13 residues. CDR3 region: CASSTTGSGELFF. The CDR3 DNA follows: TGTGCTAGCAGCACGACAGGGTCCGGGGAGCTGTTTTTT.